This T cell receptor (beta chain) was recorded in a study of cytomegalovirus exposure and HLA in healthy donors. The PCR employed 60 Vbeta primers together with 13 Jbeta primers. The table came from immunoSEQ multiplex PCR; TCRdb's copy has only in-frame clones and leaves some out. The sample shows some 150,000 clones, approximately 80% of them seen only once. About this clone: Its antigen is unidentified.

Study results and limitations: A later analysis, which compared TCR beta chains of equal frequency, found the HLA-associated ones more clonally expanded.

From germline, CDR1 is SGHRS and CDR2 YFSETQ. V was clipped by 5 bases and J by 3 bases, with 14 bases between them. The CDR3 extends over 14 amino acids. The source of this sequence is a woman in her late teens or twenties in good health and CMV-seronegative. Sequenced: PBMCs. The chain carries TRBV5-1 and TRBJ1-1, with D perhaps TRBD1 (6 bases). The CDR3 coding sequence is TGCGCCAGCAGTTTAGACAGGTCCTACACTGAAGCTTTCTTT. This sequence encodes CASSLDRSYTEAFF.